Each of the 32 T cell receptor beta chains below was sequenced from the same sample in a study of OX40 agonist ivuxolimab in advanced cancers. Using immunoSEQ multiplex PCR, the repertoire was profiled, and TCRdb retains in-frame clones only, with some absent. Of about 88,000 clones listed, approximately 87% are singletons. The input for sequencing was CD4+ or CD8+ T cells sorted from blood, taken in a trial of the OX40 agonist ivuxolimab. These receptors all stem from an adult with an advanced solid tumor such as melanoma, head and neck, liver or kidney cancer.

The rearrangement joins TRBV11-2 to TRBJ2-3, with 7 bases aligning to TRBD2. V trimming: 8 bases; J trimming: 3 bases; junction bases outside the gene matches: 5. This CDR3 is built from 13 residues. Germline V lookup: CDR1 SGHAT, CDR2 FQNNGV. Here the CDR3 DNA reads TGTGCCAGCGGGAGGGCCGGGACAGATACGCAGTATTTT. It is translated as CASGRAGTDTQYF.

The J gene is TRBJ1-4, the V gene TRBV9; D is perhaps TRBD1 (5 bases). The germline V and J ends were trimmed by 2 bases and 4 bases, with 9 bases remaining between them. The CDR3 loop spans 14 amino acids. The germline V gene has CDR1 SGDLS and CDR2 YYNGEE. The CDR3 spells CASSVPGGNEKLFF. The CDR3 DNA reads as TGTGCCAGCAGCGTTCCCGGGGGTAATGAAAAACTGTTTTTT. Looking up the rest from reference TRBV9 and TRBJ1-4 gives the full variable domain: DSGVTQTPKHLITATGQRVTLRCSPRSGDLSVYWYQQSLDQGLQFLIQYYNGEERAKGNILERFSAQQFPDLHSELNLSSLELGDSALYFCASSVPGGNEKLFFGSGTQLSVL.

The chain combines TRBV11-3 with TRBJ1-1; 9 nucleotides align to TRBD1. The CDR3 runs to 12 residues. The ends lost 3 bases at V and 8 bases at J; junction bases unmatched: 1. Germline-derived CDR1 and CDR2 are SGHNT and YENEEA. The CDR3 spells CASSFGTGEAFF. The DNA of the CDR3 is TGTGCCAGCAGCTTTGGGACAGGGGAAGCTTTCTTT.

This chain joins TRBV5-1 and TRBJ2-5, with D tentatively TRBD1 (5 bases). There are 15 residues in the CDR3. V shed 1 base and J shed 0 bases, with 10 bases lying between them. The germline V gene encodes CDR1 SGHRS and CDR2 YFSETQ. CDR3: CASSLTGAYQETQYF. The CDR3 nucleotides read TGCGCCAGCAGCTTGACTGGGGCGTACCAAGAGACCCAGTACTTC.

This chain joins TRBV29-1 and TRBJ1-2; unclear D gene. V lost 7 bases and J lost 4, with 16 bases in between. CDR3 size: 13 residues. The germline gives CDR1 SQVTM, CDR2 ANQGSEA. In DNA form, the CDR3 reads TGCAGCGCTAAGTGGAGCTTCACCTATGGCTACACCTTC. Its protein is CSAKWSFTYGYTF.

The chain recombines TRBV19 with TRBJ1-3; weak D call: TRBD1 (5 bases). From germline, CDR1 is LNHDA and CDR2 SQIVND (reference sequence). Trimming removed 3 bases at V and 7 bases at J, with 7 bases between. There are 12 residues in the CDR3. This chain's CDR3 is CASSIQGNTIYF. For the CDR3, the DNA is TGTGCCAGTAGTATTCAGGGTAACACCATATATTTT.

The chain employs TRBV5-1 and TRBJ1-1; D is unclear. V lost 1 base and J 4 bases, leaving 14 bases between the germline ends. CDR3 size: 15 residues. The germline V gene has CDR1 SGHRS and CDR2 YFSETQ. The CDR3 reads CASSLFSGSLTEAFF. Written as DNA, the CDR3 is TGCGCCAGCAGCTTGTTCAGCGGAAGCCTCACTGAAGCTTTCTTT.

The gene calls are TRBV5-4 and TRBJ2-3; TRBD1 is a possible D gene (6 bases). The germline CDR1 and CDR2 sequences are SGHNT and YYREEE (reference sequence). The CDR3 is 14 residues long. V lost 1 base, J lost 4 bases, and 10 bases lay in between. The CDR3 sequence is CASSLTGGADTQYF. The DNA of the CDR3 is TGTGCCAGCAGCTTGACTGGGGGCGCAGATACGCAGTATTTT.

The J gene is TRBJ2-5, the V gene TRBV6-5; possibly TRBD2 for D (7 bases). Deletions cut 6 bases from V and 1 base from J, with 12 bases between. This CDR3 spans 14 amino acids. CDR1 is MNHEY, CDR2 SVGAGI, per germline. CDR3 protein: CASRRGGFQETQYF. The CDR3 DNA sequence: TGTGCCAGCAGGAGGGGGGGATTCCAAGAGACCCAGTACTTC.

The chain carries TRBV7-9 and TRBJ2-5; D is ambiguous. CDR3 length equals 14 residues. Germline V gene data show CDR1 as SEHNR and CDR2 as FQNEAQ (reference sequence). The V and J ends lost 5 bases and 5 bases respectively, with 15 bases between them. The CDR3: CASSVQSVIETQYF. In DNA, the CDR3 is TGTGCCAGCAGCGTTCAGTCGGTAATTGAGACCCAGTACTTC. Looking up the rest from reference TRBV7-9 and TRBJ2-5 gives the full variable domain: DTGVSQNPRHKITKRGQNVTFRCDPISEHNRLYWYRQTLGQGPEFLTYFQNEAQLEKSRLLSDRFSAERPKGSFSTLEIQRTEQGDSAMYLCASSVQSVIETQYFGPGTRLLVL.

Comments on this clone: This same CDR3 is encoded by further DNA sequences in the sample. V gene TRBV10-3 combines with J gene TRBJ2-5, with D uncertain. This CDR3 region has 11 residues. V lost 4 bases, J lost 2 bases, and 2 bases lay in between. Germline V CDR1 and CDR2: ENHRY, SYGVKD. The chain's CDR3 is CAISAQETQYF. CDR3 sequence (DNA): TGTGCCATCAGTGCTCAAGAGACCCAGTACTTC.

This clone was counted between two and nine times. The rearrangement links TRBV30 to TRBJ1-3, with D perhaps TRBD1 (5 bases). V lost 3 bases and J lost 0, with 12 bases in between. Per the germline V gene, CDR1 is GTSNPN and CDR2 is SVGIG (reference sequence). This CDR3 is 15 amino acids long. Here the CDR3 DNA reads TGTGCCTGGAGCCCGGACACCCTCTCTGGAAACACCATATATTTT. Encoded protein: CAWSPDTLSGNTIYF.

This clone occurred once. This chain links TRBV5-4 with TRBJ1-4; the D is unclear. The V end lost 2 bases, the J end lost 0 bases, and 5 bases lay between the germline ends. Germline V gene data show CDR1 as SGHNT and CDR2 as YYREEE (reference sequence). The CDR3 contains 14 residues. In DNA, the CDR3 is TGTGCCAGCAGCTTTTACGCAACTAATGAAAAACTGTTTTTT. Translated, it gives CASSFYATNEKLFF.

This clone was observed once. The CDR3 spells CASSLGQAALGEQYF. Here the CDR3 DNA reads TGTGCCAGCAGCCTGGGACAGGCTGCTCTGGGAGAGCAGTACTTC. The V gene is TRBV11-1, the J gene TRBJ2-7, with 8 bases aligning to TRBD1. Germline V lookup: CDR1 SGHAT, CDR2 FQDESV (reference sequence). CDR3 length equals 15 residues. Trimming removed 5 bases from V and 7 bases from J; junction bases left unmatched: 13.

The chain joins TRBV4-3 to TRBJ2-6; no firm D call. V lost 1 base, J lost 0 bases, and 13 bases lay in between. Germline CDR1 is LGHNA and CDR2 is YSLEER. The CDR3 is 18 amino acids. CDR3 bases: TGCGCCAGCAGCCAAGGTCCAGGCATAATCTCTGGGGCCAACGTCCTGACTTTC. Amino acid sequence: CASSQGPGIISGANVLTF.

The J gene is TRBJ1-1, the V gene TRBV5-1; D unclear. This CDR3 has 15 residues. Germline values: CDR1 SGHRS, CDR2 YFSETQ. V dropped 0 bases and J dropped 0 bases, with 9 bases sitting between them. The CDR3 sequence is CASSLVGSLNTEAFF. The CDR3 DNA sequence: TGCGCCAGCAGCTTGGTAGGCTCCTTGAACACTGAAGCTTTCTTT.

The gene calls are TRBV7-3 and TRBJ1-3; D remains ambiguous. Per the germline V gene, CDR1 is SGHTA and CDR2 is FQGTGA. The CDR3 sequence is 16 residues long. Trimming cost V 0 bases and J 0 bases, with 9 bases left between them. Here the CDR3 reads CASSLTGGNSGNTIYF. As DNA, the CDR3 is TGTGCCAGCAGCTTAACAGGTGGCAACTCTGGAAACACCATATATTTT.

V and J are TRBV6-6 and TRBJ1-6; D is ambiguous. Germline V CDR1 and CDR2: MNHNY, SVGAGI (reference sequence). The CDR3 extends over 15 amino acids. Deletions cut 2 bases from V and 5 bases from J, with 10 bases between. The CDR3 loop reads CASSYGRADNSPLHF. The CDR3 region has the DNA TGTGCCAGCAGTTACGGTAGGGCCGATAATTCACCCCTCCACTTT.

This clone was counted once. The rearrangement links TRBV11-2 to TRBJ1-3, with TRBD1 matching over 8 bases. This CDR3 has 16 residues. Germline CDR1 reads SGHAT; CDR2 reads FQNNGV. Trimming cost V 1 base and J 4 bases; bases outside gene matches: 6. The CDR3 nucleotides are TGTGCCAGCAGCTTAGGCGACAGGGGTATCGGAAACACCATATATTTT. It translates to CASSLGDRGIGNTIYF.

The CDR3 DNA reads TGCGCCAGCAGCCAAGATCTAAACAGATTGAGACCTTTTGAAAAACTGTTTTTT. It is translated as CASSQDLNRLRPFEKLFF. This chain joins TRBV4-3 and TRBJ1-4, with D hard to call. The V gene's germline CDR1 is LGHNA and CDR2 YSLEER. The length of the CDR3 is 18 residues. The V gene lost 0 bases and the J gene lost 7 bases, with 21 bases spanning the gap.

The J gene is TRBJ2-7, the V gene TRBV6-6; TRBD1 aligns across 10 bases. The CDR3 has 13 residues. With V trimmed by 6 bases and J by 7 bases, 6 bases remained unmatched. CDR1 is MNHNY, CDR2 SVGAGI, per germline (reference sequence). The CDR3 is CASSLDRGLEQYF. CDR3 bases: TGTGCCAGCAGCCTCGACAGGGGGCTAGAGCAGTACTTC.

This chain links TRBV25-1 with TRBJ1-1; D might be TRBD1 (6 bases). The CDR3 consists of 14 residues. The V and J ends lost 2 bases and 4 bases respectively, with 11 bases between them. Germline assignment: CDR1 MGHDK and CDR2 SYGVNS. CDR3 nucleotides: TGTGCCAGCAGTGAACAGGGGATGGCCACTGAAGCTTTCTTT. Translating gives CASSEQGMATEAFF.

The rearrangement uses TRBV20-1 and TRBJ1-2; D remains unclear. This CDR3 has 11 residues. Germline V gene lookup returns CDR1 DFQATT and CDR2 SNEGSKA (reference sequence). Trimming stripped 5 bases from V and 0 bases from J, with 4 bases between. CDR3 in amino acids: CSARSNYGYTF. For the CDR3, the DNA is TGCAGTGCTCGGTCTAACTATGGCTACACCTTC.

This chain joins TRBV5-1 and TRBJ2-7; tentatively, D is TRBD2 (6 bases). Germline loops: CDR1 SGHRS, CDR2 YFSETQ. The V end was cut by 0 bases, the J end by 4 bases, with 8 bases between. This CDR3 region has 13 residues. The CDR3 nucleotides are TGCGCCAGCAGCTTGGCAGGGACTTACGAGCAGTACTTC. Protein: CASSLAGTYEQYF.

The rearrangement joins TRBV6-1 to TRBJ2-7; possibly TRBD1 or TRBD2 for D (5 bases each). The germline V and J ends were trimmed by 4 bases and 9 bases, with 13 bases remaining between them. The germline V gene has CDR1 MNHNS and CDR2 SASEGT. This CDR3 comprises 12 residues. CDR3 DNA: TGTGCCAGCAGTGCGGGGCCCTCCGGGCAGTACTTC. Translation gives CASSAGPSGQYF.

The chain joins TRBV7-3 to TRBJ2-3; 7 nucleotides match TRBD1. V lost 4 bases and J lost 4; bases outside the gene matches: 2. The CDR3 contains 13 residues. CDR1 is SGHTA, CDR2 FQGTGA, per germline. CDR3 bases: TGTGCCAGCAGCTCACAGGGGTCAGATACGCAGTATTTT. It codes for CASSSQGSDTQYF.

This chain links TRBV7-3 with TRBJ1-2; D remains ambiguous. V gave up 2 bases and J gave up 12 bases, with 13 bases separating them. CDR1 SGHTA and CDR2 FQGTGA come from the germline V gene. The CDR3 consists of 12 residues. The DNA for the CDR3 is TGTGCCAGCAGCTTAGAGAGACTAACCGACACCTTC. This codes for CASSLERLTDTF. The whole variable domain, filled in from reference TRBV7-3 and TRBJ1-2, reads GAGVSQTPSNKVTEKGKYVELRCDPISGHTALYWYRQSLGQGPEFLIYFQGTGAADDSGLPNDRFFAVRPEGSVSTLKIQRTERGDSAVYLCASSLERLTDTFGSGTRLTVV.

The chain recombines TRBV2 with TRBJ2-5; 12 nucleotides agree with TRBD2. There are 16 residues in the CDR3. V dropped 4 bases and J dropped 2; count of bases not matched to a gene: 5. CDR1 and CDR2 (germline): SNHLY, FYNNEI. The CDR3 sequence is CASSGTSGAKQETQYF. The CDR3 DNA reads as TGTGCCAGCAGTGGGACTAGCGGGGCTAAACAAGAGACCCAGTACTTC.

The chain combines TRBV7-6 with TRBJ2-1; 10 positions agree with TRBD2. Trimming at V came to 2 bases and at J to 6 bases, leaving 7 bases not matched to a gene. The CDR3 length is 16 residues. Germline values: CDR1 SGHVS, CDR2 FNYEAQ. The CDR3: CASSLQVAGGGNEQFF. The CDR3, as DNA: TGTGCCAGCAGCTTACAGGTAGCGGGAGGCGGCAATGAGCAGTTCTTC.

The J gene is TRBJ2-3, the V gene TRBV5-1, with 7 bases aligning to TRBD2. V lost 4 bases and J lost 0; bases outside the gene matches: 5. From germline, CDR1 is SGHRS and CDR2 YFSETQ. The CDR3 contains 15 residues. The chain's CDR3 is CASSLTRGSTDTQYF. DNA of the CDR3: TGCGCCAGCAGCCTCACGCGGGGGAGCACAGATACGCAGTATTTT. The variable domain in full, with the rest retrieved from reference TRBV5-1 and TRBJ2-3, is KAGVTQTPRYLIKTRGQQVTLSCSPISGHRSVSWYQQTPGQGLQFLFEYFSETQRNKGNFPGRFSGRQFSNSRSEMNVSTLELGDSALYLCASSLTRGSTDTQYFGPGTRLTVL.

The J gene is TRBJ2-1, the V gene TRBV5-1, with D possibly matching TRBD2 (6 bases). The CDR3 is 15 residues long. The V gene lost 4 bases and the J gene lost 9 bases, with 20 bases spanning the gap. CDR1 and CDR2 from the germline V gene are SGHRS and YFSETQ. The CDR3, as DNA: TGCGCCAGCAGCACCTGGGACTCGGGAATGAGTGAGCAGTTCTTC. It translates to CASSTWDSGMSEQFF.

The chain employs TRBV27 and TRBJ2-5; a weak D match, TRBD1 (5 bases). Germline-derived CDR1 and CDR2 are MNHEY and SMNVEV (reference sequence). V lost 0 bases, J lost 2 bases, and 13 bases lay in between. The CDR3 has 16 amino acids. The CDR3 loop reads CASSLSSRAVQETQYF. As DNA, the CDR3 is TGTGCCAGCAGTTTATCATCCAGGGCGGTACAAGAGACCCAGTACTTC.